These T cell receptor beta chains were read from a single sample in a study of shared clonotypes between healthy human individuals. The protocol was immunoSEQ multiplex PCR, while the TCRdb copy is restricted to in-frame clones and leaves out a portion. The sample carries about 1.9 million clones, about 93% recorded once. The sequencing sample was made of naive CD8+ T cells from PBMCs. These receptors were obtained from a man between 18 and 35 years old in good health. Some clones in this sample may be carry-over from other donors' samples. CDR3s include the opening cysteine and the closing phenylalanine or tryptophan. D genes are given only for firm matches. Not every row has a clone size; where given, it reads once, few, many or a size class.

j_call	clone_size	v_call	d_call	cdr3_aa	cdr3_nt
TRBJ2-1	NA	TRBV9	NA	CASSPLDYPTADEQFF	TGTGCCAGCAGCCCCCTGGACTACCCGACGGCAGATGAGCAGTTCTTC
TRBJ2-1	NA	TRBV15	NA	CATSRVEGLNEQFF	TGTGCCACCAGCAGAGTCGAGGGTTTGAATGAGCAGTTCTTC
TRBJ1-1	NA	TRBV6-5	NA	CASSYFLGLNTEAFF	TGTGCCAGCAGTTACTTTCTCGGATTGAACACTGAAGCTTTCTTT
TRBJ1-1	NA	TRBV4-2	NA	CASSPGGTEAFF	TGTGCCAGCAGCCCGGGTGGAACTGAAGCTTTCTTT
TRBJ2-5	NA	TRBV28	TRBD2	CASSPRGITSGEETQYF	TGTGCCAGCAGTCCCCGGGGTATAACTAGCGGGGAAGAGACCCAGTACTTC
TRBJ1-2	NA	TRBV7-9	NA	CASSLVAVFYGYTF	TGTGCCAGCAGCTTAGTCGCAGTCTTCTATGGCTACACCTTC
TRBJ1-1	NA	TRBV7-8	NA	CASSASTGLNTEAFF	TGTGCCAGCAGCGCTTCAACAGGGTTGAACACTGAAGCTTTCTTT
TRBJ2-3	NA	TRBV9	NA	CASSVDRDVDTQYF	TGTGCCAGCAGCGTAGATCGGGACGTCGATACGCAGTATTTT
TRBJ1-2	NA	TRBV7-8	TRBD1	CASSLPEGAEGYTF	TGTGCCAGCAGCTTACCGGAGGGGGCTGAAGGCTACACCTTC
TRBJ1-2	once	TRBV27	NA	CASSFREGSGYTF	TGTGCCAGCAGTTTTAGGGAGGGCTCTGGCTACACCTTC
TRBJ2-1	NA	TRBV19	NA	CASTASIFYNEQFF	TGTGCCAGTACCGCAAGCATCTTCTACAATGAGCAGTTCTTC
TRBJ2-7	NA	TRBV5-4	NA	CASSLGWGAGYEQYF	TGTGCCAGCAGCTTGGGATGGGGGGCTGGCTACGAGCAGTACTTC
TRBJ2-7	NA	TRBV4-1	NA	CASSPSSGVLRTYEQYF	TGCGCCAGCAGCCCGTCCTCGGGGGTTCTAAGGACCTACGAGCAGTACTTC
TRBJ2-2	NA	TRBV11-2	NA	CASSLWGDRGLFF	TGTGCCAGCAGCTTATGGGGTGATCGCGGGCTGTTTTTT
TRBJ1-1	NA	TRBV10-3	NA	CAISEIPRVREINTEAFF	TGTGCCATCAGTGAGATCCCCCGAGTGAGAGAGATCAACACTGAAGCTTTCTTT
TRBJ2-7	NA	TRBV18	NA	CASLFAVQYF	TGTGCCAGCTTATTCGCTGTGCAGTACTTC
TRBJ2-7	NA	TRBV11-2	NA	CASSLVGVYEQYF	TGTGCCAGCAGCTTAGTCGGGGTCTACGAGCAGTACTTC
TRBJ2-1	NA	TRBV27	TRBD1	CASSLRTGVTYNEQFF	TGTGCCAGCAGTCTTAGGACAGGGGTGACCTACAATGAGCAGTTCTTC
TRBJ2-7	NA	TRBV6-5	NA	CASSYELGREYEQYF	TGTGCCAGCAGTTACGAGTTAGGCAGGGAATACGAGCAGTACTTC
TRBJ2-1	once	TRBV19	TRBD2	CASSIRTSGYNEQFF	TGTGCCAGTAGTATCCGGACTAGCGGATACAATGAGCAGTTCTTC
TRBJ1-2	NA	TRBV5-5	NA	CASSLAGNGYTF	TGTGCCAGCAGCTTGGCAGGGAATGGCTACACCTTC
TRBJ2-1	NA	TRBV11-2	TRBD2	CASSLGLAGDYNEQFF	TGTGCCAGCAGCTTAGGTCTAGCGGGAGACTACAATGAGCAGTTCTTC
TRBJ1-1	NA	TRBV6-5	NA	CASSYSGGGSTEAFF	TGTGCCAGCAGTTACTCCGGGGGTGGAAGCACTGAAGCTTTCTTT
TRBJ1-2	NA	TRBV5-1	NA	CASSFERQTQFFHGYTF	TGCGCCAGCAGCTTCGAAAGACAGACCCAATTCTTTCATGGCTACACCTTC
TRBJ1-4	NA	TRBV28	TRBD1	CASSFILGGGSWATNEKLFF	TGTGCCAGCAGTTTTATCCTAGGGGGCGGTTCGTGGGCTACTAATGAAAAACTGTTTTTT
TRBJ1-1	NA	TRBV30	NA	CAWSVSVNTEAFF	TGTGCCTGGAGTGTTTCCGTGAACACTGAAGCTTTCTTT
TRBJ1-2	NA	TRBV6-1	NA	CASLAGTYGYTF	TGTGCCAGCTTGGCAGGGACCTATGGCTACACCTTC
TRBJ2-3	once	TRBV7-8	NA	CASIWGFGDTQYF	TGTGCCAGCATTTGGGGTTTCGGAGATACGCAGTATTTT
TRBJ2-2	NA	TRBV10-2	TRBD2	CASTDEDRGLAGGRELFF	TGCGCCAGCACCGACGAGGACAGGGGCCTAGCGGGAGGCAGGGAGCTGTTTTTT
TRBJ1-1	NA	TRBV6-1	TRBD1	CASSEIVGQGAEAFF	TGTGCCAGCAGTGAAATAGTGGGACAGGGGGCTGAAGCTTTCTTT
TRBJ2-7	NA	TRBV28	NA	CASAGNPSYEQYF	TGTGCCAGCGCCGGAAACCCCTCCTACGAGCAGTACTTC
TRBJ1-3	NA	TRBV5-6	NA	CASSLNGQRTELSGNTIYF	TGTGCCAGCAGCCTAAACGGACAGAGGACTGAGTTATCTGGAAACACCATATATTTT
TRBJ1-1	NA	TRBV4-1	TRBD1	CASSQTTGGWGTEAFF	TGCGCCAGCAGCCAAACGACAGGGGGCTGGGGAACTGAAGCTTTCTTT
TRBJ2-3	NA	TRBV27	TRBD1	CASQLGTGGSDTQYF	TGTGCCAGCCAGTTGGGAACAGGGGGCTCAGATACGCAGTATTTT
TRBJ2-2	NA	TRBV4-1	NA	CASSQVPFTGELFF	TGCGCCAGCAGCCAAGTTCCTTTCACCGGGGAGCTGTTTTTT
TRBJ2-6	NA	TRBV27	NA	CASSSSRLGTHGANVLTF	TGTGCCAGCAGTTCCTCTAGGCTAGGTACGCATGGGGCCAACGTCCTGACTTTC
TRBJ2-4	once	TRBV2	NA	CASSERGDKNIQYF	TGTGCCAGCAGTGAGCGGGGAGACAAAAACATTCAGTACTTC
TRBJ2-3	NA	TRBV11-1	NA	CASSRRGQSTDTQYF	TGTGCCAGCAGTCGGAGAGGACAAAGCACAGATACGCAGTATTTT
TRBJ2-1	NA	TRBV6-4	TRBD2	CASSPTGTSGIWGYNEQFF	TGTGCCAGCAGTCCTACCGGGACTAGCGGGATTTGGGGCTACAATGAGCAGTTCTTC
TRBJ1-5	NA	TRBV9	TRBD1	CASSAGQGGNQPQHF	TGTGCCAGCAGCGCGGGACAGGGGGGCAATCAGCCCCAGCATTTT
TRBJ2-1	NA	TRBV6-4	TRBD2	CASSGLAGRNEQFF	TGTGCCAGCAGTGGGCTAGCGGGACGCAATGAGCAGTTCTTC
TRBJ2-7	NA	TRBV9	TRBD1	CASSVGDRSYEQYF	TGTGCCAGCAGCGTAGGGGACAGAAGCTACGAGCAGTACTTC
TRBJ2-7	NA	TRBV19	TRBD2	CASSLLAGSSEQYF	TGTGCCAGTAGTCTACTAGCGGGTTCGTCCGAGCAGTACTTC
TRBJ2-7	NA	TRBV7-9	TRBD2	CASSITKREVYEQYF	TGTGCCAGCAGCATAACGAAGCGGGAGGTTTACGAGCAGTACTTC
TRBJ1-4	NA	TRBV28	TRBD1	CASITTGGRREKLFF	TGTGCCAGCATTACCACAGGGGGGCGACGGGAAAAACTGTTTTTT
TRBJ2-5	NA	TRBV9	TRBD2	CASSVDGEGQETQYF	TGTGCCAGCAGCGTAGACGGGGAGGGACAAGAGACCCAGTACTTC
TRBJ1-1	NA	TRBV19	TRBD1	CASSPSLGQGNTEAFF	TGTGCCAGTAGCCCGAGTCTGGGACAGGGGAACACTGAAGCTTTCTTT
TRBJ2-3	NA	TRBV7-9	TRBD1	CASSPEDRPNTDTQYF	TGTGCCAGCAGCCCTGAGGACAGGCCCAACACAGATACGCAGTATTTT
TRBJ2-1	NA	TRBV5-6	NA	CASSPWTFYNEQFF	TGTGCCAGCAGCCCCTGGACCTTCTACAATGAGCAGTTCTTC
TRBJ2-3	NA	TRBV9	NA	CASSPPASTDTQYF	TGTGCCAGCAGCCCTCCAGCTAGCACAGATACGCAGTATTTT
TRBJ2-3	NA	TRBV6-1	NA	CASSEGVVDTQYF	TGTGCCAGCAGTGAAGGGGTTGTGGATACGCAGTATTTT
TRBJ1-1	NA	TRBV6-5	NA	CASSFGTGMNTEAFF	TGTGCCAGCAGTTTCGGGACGGGGATGAACACTGAAGCTTTCTTT